The 12 T cell receptor beta chains below all came from one sample that was sequenced in a study of T cells in Graves' hyperthyroidism and ophthalmopathy. The TCR beta CDR3 regions underwent amplification using RNA transcripts as the source. First-round RT-PCR targeting the TCR CDR3 was performed with the HTBI primer set. Using its own MiXCR run on the multiplex PCR reads, TCRdb lists one record per CDR3 protein. Altogether some 550,000 distinct CDR3 sequences are present, about a fifth being singletons, with the ten largest covering roughly 29%. The sequencing sample was made of blood. The receptors here all came from a man younger than 30 with Graves' hyperthyroidism.

The chain carries TRBV20-1 and TRBJ2-7; a possible D gene is TRBD2 (5 bases). Trimming removed 6 bases from V and 4 bases from J, with 16 bases in between. This CDR3 is built from 13 residues. Germline-derived CDR1 and CDR2 are DFQATT and SNEGSKA (reference sequence). The CDR3, as DNA: TGCAGTGCCCTCTACAGAAGCGGTTACGAGCAGTACTTC. Translating gives CSALYRSGYEQYF.

CDR3 amino acids: CSARQVGPYEQYF. DNA for the CDR3: TGCAGTGCTAGACAGGTGGGGCCCTACGAGCAGTACTTC. The V gene is TRBV20-1, the J gene TRBJ2-7, with D perhaps TRBD1 (5 bases). The CDR3 spans 13 residues. The V gene's germline CDR1 is DFQATT and CDR2 SNEGSKA (reference sequence). The V end was cut by 2 bases, the J end by 2 bases, with 10 bases between.

The CDR3 region is CASSLAGLGTGVSAKNIQYF. The CDR3 region has the DNA TGTGCCAGCAGCTTGGCCGGACTGGGGACAGGGGTTTCTGCCAAAAACATTCAGTACTTC. The chain employs TRBV5-6 and TRBJ2-4, with 10 bases that match TRBD1. This CDR3 is built from 20 residues. Looked up from germline, CDR1 is SGHDT and CDR2 is YYEEEE. V was pared by 0 bases and J by 1 base, with 13 bases of the junction left unmatched.

The gene calls are TRBV20-1 and TRBJ2-7; the match to TRBD2 covers 7 bases. Germline values: CDR1 DFQATT, CDR2 SNEGSKA (reference sequence). J lost 4 bases, V lost 0 bases, and 12 bases had no gene match. The CDR3 is 16 amino acids. The CDR3 sequence: CSARDLAAPEPYEQYF. DNA of the CDR3: TGCAGTGCTAGAGATCTAGCGGCTCCCGAACCTTACGAGCAGTACTTC.

The J gene is TRBJ2-7, the V gene TRBV6-5; TRBD1 agrees at 11 bases. The ends lost 4 bases at V and 2 bases at J; junction bases unmatched: 4. The CDR3 runs to 15 residues. CDR1 is MNHEY, CDR2 SVGAGI, per germline. CDR3 sequence (DNA): TGTGCCAGCAGTTTCGGACAGGGGGCCCCCTACGAGCAGTACTTC. Its translation: CASSFGQGAPYEQYF.

V usage is TRBV5-6 and J usage is TRBJ2-5; 7 bases match TRBD1. V was pared by 0 bases and J by 5 bases, with 7 bases of the junction left unmatched. CDR3 length: 15 residues. Germline V gene sequence: CDR1 SGHDT, CDR2 YYEEEE. The CDR3 bases are TGTGCCAGCAGCTTGGTGACAGGGACCCCGGAGACCCAGTACTTC. The encoded protein is CASSLVTGTPETQYF. The full variable domain, rest sourced from reference TRBV5-6 and TRBJ2-5, is DAGVTQSPTHLIKTRGQQVTLRCSPKSGHDTVSWYQQALGQGPQFIFQYYEEEERQRGNFPDRFSGHQFPNYSSELNVNALLLGDSALYLCASSLVTGTPETQYFGPGTRLLVL.

This clonotype was counted ten times or more. The chain links TRBV15 to TRBJ2-2, with 7 positions matching TRBD2. Germline values: CDR1 LNHNV, CDR2 YYDKDF (reference sequence). The trim removed 5 bases at V and 15 bases at J, leaving 12 bases unmatched. The length of the CDR3 is 13 residues. CDR3 protein: CATSVRDLGRLFF. CDR3 in DNA: TGTGCCACCAGCGTTCGGGACCTCGGGAGGTTGTTTTTT.

This clonotype was detected many times. The rearrangement joins TRBV2 to TRBJ2-7; D tentatively fits TRBD1 or TRBD2 (5 bases each). The V end was cut by 7 bases, the J end by 3 bases, with 16 bases between. CDR3 length: 14 amino acids. CDR1 and CDR2 (germline): SNHLY, FYNNEI. CDR3: CASMMGRGFYEQYF. In DNA form, the CDR3 reads TGTGCCAGCATGATGGGACGGGGTTTCTACGAGCAGTACTTC.

This clonotype was observed at least ten times. The chain has TRBV12-3 or TRBV12-4 and TRBJ1-3, with D unclear. Trimming took 1 base from V and 0 from J, leaving 7 bases between them. This CDR3 has 15 amino acids. Here the CDR3 DNA reads TGTGCCAGCAGTTTAGGGATTATCTCTGGAAACACCATATATTTT. Translated, it gives CASSLGIISGNTIYF.

The chain links TRBV19 to TRBJ1-5; D is uncertain. Trimming removed 0 bases from V and 2 bases from J, with 14 bases in between. CDR3 length: 17 amino acids. The germline V gene encodes CDR1 LNHDA and CDR2 SQIVND (reference sequence). The CDR3 DNA follows: TGTGCCAGTAGTATAGAGGAACTTGGACGGGGCAATCAGCCCCAGCATTTT. Its translation is CASSIEELGRGNQPQHF.

This clonotype was observed at least ten times. CDR3 bases: TGTGCCGGCAGGGTGGGCTATGGCTACACCTTC. The encoded protein is CAGRVGYGYTF. The rearrangement links TRBV19 to TRBJ1-2; tentatively, D is TRBD1 (5 bases). Germline-derived CDR1 and CDR2 are LNHDA and SQIVND (reference sequence). V was clipped by 11 bases and J by 4 bases, with 11 bases between them. There are 11 residues in the CDR3.

This clonotype was counted at least ten times. V is TRBV20-1 and J is TRBJ2-2; 7 nucleotides match TRBD1. Germline loops: CDR1 DFQATT, CDR2 SNEGSKA (reference sequence). The V segment lost 1 base and the J segment 8 bases; nucleotides outside the gene matches: 13. CDR3 length: 16 residues. The CDR3 DNA is TGCAGTGCTAGAGTCCCTCCGAAGGGGGCTATAGGGGAGCTGTTTTTT. Translated, it gives CSARVPPKGAIGELFF.